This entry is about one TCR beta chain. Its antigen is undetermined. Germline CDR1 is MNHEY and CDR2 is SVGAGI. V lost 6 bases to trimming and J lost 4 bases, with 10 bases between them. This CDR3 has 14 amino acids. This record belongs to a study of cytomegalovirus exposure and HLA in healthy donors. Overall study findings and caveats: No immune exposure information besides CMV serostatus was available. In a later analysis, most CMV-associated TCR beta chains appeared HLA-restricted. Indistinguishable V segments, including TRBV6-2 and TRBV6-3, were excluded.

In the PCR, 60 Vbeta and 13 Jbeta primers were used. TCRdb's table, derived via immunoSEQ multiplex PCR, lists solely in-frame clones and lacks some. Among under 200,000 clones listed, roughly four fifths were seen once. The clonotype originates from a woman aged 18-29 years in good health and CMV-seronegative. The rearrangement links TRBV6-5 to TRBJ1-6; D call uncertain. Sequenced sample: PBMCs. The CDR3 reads CASSRVPYNSPLHF. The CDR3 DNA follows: TGTGCCAGCAGCCGGGTCCCATATAATTCACCCCTCCACTTT.